This TCR beta chain was sequenced in a study of T cells in Graves' hyperthyroidism and ophthalmopathy (dated by TCRdb to between 2019 and 2020). Some background on the complete study: Peripheral blood samples were taken at the time of initial diagnosis, prior to any treatment. To identify distinguishing TCR V-J signatures, a discovery cohort of 90 to 100 patients was used, comprising 40 to 45 with Graves' ophthalmopathy and approximately 58 with stable Graves' hyperthyroidism. Whether ophthalmopathy could be predicted prospectively was tested in an independent validation cohort made up of 18 hyperthyroidism patients plus 17 patients who later progressed to ophthalmopathy. The 95 to 100 discovery patients were divided at random into training and test sets in a 7:3 ratio. The study also compared thyroid tissue and blood T-cell repertoires from more than 5 Graves' hyperthyroidism patients. Following sampling, methimazole starting at 30 mg daily was given to hyperthyroidism patients, and high-dose intravenous methylprednisolone was given to ophthalmopathy patients. The paper describes TCR Vbeta CDR3 sequencing of about 140 peripheral blood samples, made up of roughly 45 ophthalmopathy patients, approximately 73 hyperthyroidism patients and roughly 17 progressor patients. Summary of the overall study and its limitations: Ophthalmopathy was separated from stable hyperthyroidism by a 13 V-J signature model, with approximately 89% sensitivity and roughly 81% specificity obtained in cross-validation and 80%/75% obtained in testing. During validation, the model predicted progression to ophthalmopathy a median of roughly six months ahead of onset, with 60% to 71% sensitivity and 72.22% specificity. Sample size was not statistically predetermined, and investigators were not blinded to group allocation. Most expanded thyroid clonotypes (frequency above 0.001) were also detected in blood, suggesting blood repertoires may reflect thyroid immune responses.

Hyperthyroidism patients were newly diagnosed, had a disease duration of under 2 months, and were aged 18 to 65 years. Patients with uncontrolled infections, other autoimmune diseases, pregnancy or lactation were excluded. Diagnoses were based on clinical symptoms, serum thyroxine and TRAb, thyroid ultrasound and orbital computed tomography. Blood from progressor patients was drawn when they were first diagnosed with hyperthyroidism, before any ophthalmopathy symptoms appeared. Ficoll-Paque density gradient centrifugation was used to isolate PBMCs from about 9.4 ml of fresh peripheral blood. Patients classed as progressors first received a Graves' hyperthyroidism diagnosis and then went on to develop ophthalmopathy during follow-up. Total RNA was extracted using Trizol reagent, and RNA quality was assessed on an Agilent 2100 Bioanalyzer. Amplification of TCR beta CDR3 regions was carried out from RNA transcripts. A first-round RT-PCR of the TCR CDR3 used the HTBI primer set with the Qiagen OneStep RT-PCR kit. Libraries were constructed in a second round of multiplex PCR, after which size selection and purification were performed. Libraries were sequenced paired-end with 100 bp reads on an Illumina HiSeq2000. On the authors' methods: SOAPnuke was used to process the raw data, throwing out any read that contained adapters or uncalled bases, had a mean Phred below 15, or lacked an exact constant-primer or identifier match. High-quality paired reads were merged using COPE v1.2.5, and each unique nucleotide sequence was defined as a clonotype. Clonotypes were aligned to IMGT TRBV, TRBD and TRBJ reference segments using MiTCR v1.1. The analysis included only V-J combinations with a frequency above 0.0001, which together covered 99% to 99.2% of the repertoires. The TCS score was defined as F50 (clonal expansion) divided by E x V (chaos), with BLOSUM62-based TCRdist calculated between CDR3 peptides within each V-J. Welch's t-statistics and random forest reduced roughly 500 V-J features to some 14, which were used in a naive Bayes classifier (R e1071). Using fastp trimming at Q25 and MiXCR clonotype assembly, TCRdb reanalyzed the public sequencing data and kept in-frame beta chains. Merged by CDR3 protein, the rows form single entries marked with the most common genes and DNA. These V and J calls rely on TCRdb rather than the paper's analysis. Counted in this sample were around 260,000 distinct CDR3 sequences; 25% of them appeared once. The top ten clones comprise roughly a quarter of the sample.

V is clipped by 4 bases and J by 2 bases, and the sequence between their germline boundaries is 5 bases long. The CDR1 and CDR2 encoded by the germline V gene are SGHAT and FQNNGV. There are 12 amino acids in the CDR3, from cysteine to phenylalanine inclusive. CDR3 DNA only is kept here, 36 bases in frame from base 1. On this clonotype itself: Its antigen remains undetermined. Qualities for individual bases were not recorded, and no much larger clone is one base off.

The sequence came from a man aged 35 to 55 with Graves' hyperthyroidism that later progressed to Graves' ophthalmopathy. The rearranged chain carries TRBV11-2 and TRBJ2-5; no D segment can be confidently identified. The sample consisted of blood. DNA sequence: TGTGCCAGCAGCTCCGCGCAAGAGACCCAGTACTTC. The resulting protein is CASSSAQETQYF. The CDR3, completed at both ends by the reference TRBV11-2 and TRBJ2-5 genes, gives the full variable domain EAGVAQSPRYKIIEKRQSVAFWCNPISGHATLYWYQQILGQGPKLLIQFQNNGVVDDSQLPKDRFSAERLKGVDSTLKIQPAKLEDSAVYLCASSSAQETQYFGPGTRLLVL.